This TCR beta chain came from a study of T-cell reconstitution after alpha-beta-depleted transplantation in children (TCRdb year 2016). The study in broad terms: Using TCR repertoire profiling, the study quantitatively followed how T-cell immune reconstitution unfolded in children after TCRalphabeta/CD19-depleted allogeneic hematopoietic cell transplantation.

This clonotype came up a few times. This clone's antigen is unknown. No quality values exist for individual bases; no much larger clone is one base distant. The library was prepared using PCR. The reads were generated on an Illumina HiSeq 2500. Molecular barcoding was employed in the preparation of TCR libraries, with unique molecular identifiers being used to normalize TCRbeta repertoire quantification. TCRdb reran the public reads through fastp at Q25 and MiXCR, keeping productive beta chains. One record per CDR3 amino acid sequence lists the most common genes and DNA. Within this sample are 350,000 to 400,000 distinct CDR3 sequences, with about 14% of them counted one time only. 3.5% to 4.5% of the sample is in the top ten clones. V is cut by 5 bases and J by 7 bases, and the space between the germline ends is 18 bases. Including cysteine and phenylalanine, the CDR3 has 15 amino acids. Here the CDR3 DNA is all that survives: 45 bases in frame from base 1.

This TCR was sampled from a human donor who donated a stem cell graft to a child with Fanconi anemia. The specimen comprised PBMCs, sampled from the stem cell graft. Recombination joined TRBV12-3 or TRBV12-4 with TRBJ1-5; the D gene is perhaps TRBD1, from 5 matching bases. In nucleotides, the sequence is TGTGCCAGCAGTCCGGGGGGGGGATTAAGGCAGCCCCAGCATTTT. It is translated as CASSPGGGLRQPQHF.